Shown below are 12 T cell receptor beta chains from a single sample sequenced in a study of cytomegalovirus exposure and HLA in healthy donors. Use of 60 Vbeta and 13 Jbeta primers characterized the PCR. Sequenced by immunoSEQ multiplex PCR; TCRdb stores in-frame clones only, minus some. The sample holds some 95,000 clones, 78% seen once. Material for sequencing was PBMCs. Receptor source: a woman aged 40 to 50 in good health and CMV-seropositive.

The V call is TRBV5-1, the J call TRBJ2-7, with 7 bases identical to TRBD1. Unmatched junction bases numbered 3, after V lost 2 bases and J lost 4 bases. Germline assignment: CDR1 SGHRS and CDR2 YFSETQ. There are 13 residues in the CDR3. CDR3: CASSFQQGYEQYF. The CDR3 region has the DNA TGCGCCAGCAGCTTCCAACAGGGGTACGAGCAGTACTTC. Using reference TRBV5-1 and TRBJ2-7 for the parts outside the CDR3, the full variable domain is KAGVTQTPRYLIKTRGQQVTLSCSPISGHRSVSWYQQTPGQGLQFLFEYFSETQRNKGNFPGRFSGRQFSNSRSEMNVSTLELGDSALYLCASSFQQGYEQYFGPGTRLTVT.

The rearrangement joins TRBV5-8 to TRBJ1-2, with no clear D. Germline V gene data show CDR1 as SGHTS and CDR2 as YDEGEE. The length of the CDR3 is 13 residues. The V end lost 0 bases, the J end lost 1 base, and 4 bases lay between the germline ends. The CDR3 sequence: CASSLGHNYGYTF. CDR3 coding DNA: TGTGCCAGCAGCTTGGGTCATAACTATGGCTACACCTTC.

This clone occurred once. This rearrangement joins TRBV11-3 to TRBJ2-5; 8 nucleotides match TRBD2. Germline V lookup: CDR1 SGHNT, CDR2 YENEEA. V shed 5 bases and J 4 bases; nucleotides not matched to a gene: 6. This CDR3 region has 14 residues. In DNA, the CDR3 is TGTGCCAGCAGCCCTAGCGGGCCCATAGAGACCCAGTACTTC. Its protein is CASSPSGPIETQYF.

The CDR3 DNA follows: TGTGCCACCAGCAGACGGACTAGCGGGGGAGCTGAGCAGTTCTTC. It translates to CATSRRTSGGAEQFF. The V and J genes are TRBV15 and TRBJ2-1, with 13 bases aligning to TRBD2. The germline CDR1 and CDR2 sequences are LNHNV and YYDKDF (reference sequence). The CDR3 runs to 15 residues. Trimming at V came to 2 bases and at J to 9 bases, leaving 4 bases not matched to a gene.

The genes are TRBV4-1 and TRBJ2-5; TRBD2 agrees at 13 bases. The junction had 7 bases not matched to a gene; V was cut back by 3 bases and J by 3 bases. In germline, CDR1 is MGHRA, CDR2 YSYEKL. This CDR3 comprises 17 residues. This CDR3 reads CASSQGDGLAGEETQYF. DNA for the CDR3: TGCGCCAGCAGCCAGGGGGACGGACTAGCGGGAGAAGAGACCCAGTACTTC.

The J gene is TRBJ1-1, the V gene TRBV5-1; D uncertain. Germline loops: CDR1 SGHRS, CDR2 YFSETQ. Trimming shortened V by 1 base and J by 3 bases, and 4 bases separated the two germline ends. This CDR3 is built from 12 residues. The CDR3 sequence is CASSLRDTEAFF. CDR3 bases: TGCGCCAGCAGCTTGCGGGACACTGAAGCTTTCTTT.

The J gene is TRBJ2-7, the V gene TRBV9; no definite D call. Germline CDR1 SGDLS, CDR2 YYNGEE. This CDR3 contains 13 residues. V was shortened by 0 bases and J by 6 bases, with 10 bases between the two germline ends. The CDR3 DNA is TGTGCCAGCAGCGTAGGCAGAACCCTCGAGCAGTACTTC. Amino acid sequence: CASSVGRTLEQYF.

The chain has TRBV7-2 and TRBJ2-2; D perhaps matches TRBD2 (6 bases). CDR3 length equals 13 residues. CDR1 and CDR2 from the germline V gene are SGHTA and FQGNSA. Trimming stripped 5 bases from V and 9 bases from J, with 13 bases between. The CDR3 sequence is CASSGRRVWELFF. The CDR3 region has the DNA TGTGCCAGCAGCGGGAGGCGGGTCTGGGAGCTGTTTTTT.

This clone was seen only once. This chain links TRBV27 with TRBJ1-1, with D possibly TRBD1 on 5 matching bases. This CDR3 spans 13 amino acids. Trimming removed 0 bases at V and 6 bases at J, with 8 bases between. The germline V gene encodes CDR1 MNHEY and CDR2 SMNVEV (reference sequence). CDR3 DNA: TGTGCCAGCAGTTTATCCGGGGGAGCTGAAGCTTTCTTT. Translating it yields CASSLSGGAEAFF.

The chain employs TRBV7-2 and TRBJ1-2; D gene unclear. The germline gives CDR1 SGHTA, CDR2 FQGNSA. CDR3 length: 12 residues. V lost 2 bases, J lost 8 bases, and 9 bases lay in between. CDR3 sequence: CASSLWGGGYTF. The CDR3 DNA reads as TGTGCCAGCAGCTTATGGGGAGGCGGCTACACCTTC.

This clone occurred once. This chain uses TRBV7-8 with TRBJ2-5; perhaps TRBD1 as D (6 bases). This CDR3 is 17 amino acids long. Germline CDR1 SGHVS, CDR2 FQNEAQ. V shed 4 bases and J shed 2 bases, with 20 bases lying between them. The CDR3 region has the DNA TGTGCCAGCAGCTCCGGGGAACAGGGAAGTTTTCAAGAGACCCAGTACTTC. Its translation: CASSSGEQGSFQETQYF.

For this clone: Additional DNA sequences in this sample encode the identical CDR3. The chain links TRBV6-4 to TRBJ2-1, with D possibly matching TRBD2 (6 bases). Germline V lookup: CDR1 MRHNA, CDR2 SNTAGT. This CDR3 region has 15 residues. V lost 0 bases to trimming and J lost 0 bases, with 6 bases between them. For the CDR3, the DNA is TGTGCCAGCAGTGACTCTAGCGGCTCCTACAATGAGCAGTTCTTC. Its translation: CASSDSSGSYNEQFF.